This TCR beta chain is drawn from a study of breast tumors, draining lymph nodes, adjacent tissues. This CDR3 is built from 14 residues. Trimming at V came to 7 bases and at J to 1 base, leaving 4 bases not matched to a gene. From the multiplex PCR reads, TCRdb called clonotypes with MiXCR, one entry per CDR3 protein. In the table there are 150,000 to 200,000 distinct CDR3 sequences, around a third of which are singletons. Remarks on this clonotype: Its cognate antigen is unknown.

Samples came from axillary lymph nodes draining the breast cancer. Findings and caveats of the study: Most tumor T cells seemingly derive from lymph node, then expand in tumor. Data only fit, rather than demonstrated, lymph node origin of most tumor T cells. Tumor repertoires ranked between lymph nodes and nontumor tissue in diversity, with V and J gene preferences. Tumor and nontumor repertoires were significantly more similar in luminal-like than in basal-like breast cancer.

Material: axillary lymph node tissue. V and J are TRBV12-3 or TRBV12-4 and TRBJ1-1; TRBD1 matches 9 bases. The receptor was derived from a female donor with breast cancer. Some clones in this sample may be carry-over from other donors' samples. The CDR3 region has the DNA TGTGCCAGCACCTTGGGACAGGGGAACACTGAAGCTTTCTTT. Translating it yields CASTLGQGNTEAFF.